The 14 T cell receptor beta chains given below trace back to one sample, sequenced in a study of blood T cell repertoires in COVID-19. The protocol was immunoSEQ multiplex PCR, while the TCRdb copy is restricted to in-frame clones and leaves out a portion. The sample has some 330,000 clones, approximately 87% seen once. Input material: peripheral blood. The source of these receptors is a woman aged 45 to 65 with active or convalescent COVID-19.

The chain couples TRBV5-1 to TRBJ1-1; weak D call: TRBD1 (5 bases). CDR3 length: 15 amino acids. The V gene lost 0 bases and the J gene lost 6 bases, with 15 bases spanning the gap. CDR1 is SGHRS and CDR2 is YFSETQ in the germline V gene. The chain's CDR3 is CASSLDGPGSAEAFF. CDR3 sequence (DNA): TGCGCCAGCAGCTTGGACGGACCAGGGTCGGCTGAAGCTTTCTTT.

The rearrangement uses TRBV27 and TRBJ2-1, with 13 bases lining up with TRBD2. J lost 8 bases, V lost 0 bases, and 4 bases had no gene match. The CDR3 runs to 16 residues. Looked up from germline, CDR1 is MNHEY and CDR2 is SMNVEV (reference sequence). The CDR3 DNA is TGTGCCAGCAGTTTATCAACTAGCGGGAGGGCCCATGAGCAGTTCTTC. As protein: CASSLSTSGRAHEQFF.

The chain combines TRBV6-1 with TRBJ1-1, with 7 bases aligning to TRBD1. There are 14 residues in the CDR3. Germline V gene data show CDR1 as MNHNS and CDR2 as SASEGT. After removal of 4 bases from V and 6 bases from J, the junction contained 8 bases not matched to a gene. DNA of the CDR3: TGTGCCAGCAGTGCTATGACAGGGAGCTCTGAAGCTTTCTTT. This encodes CASSAMTGSSEAFF.

This chain uses TRBV27 with TRBJ2-7, with 7 bases that match TRBD1. With 2 bases clipped from V and 2 bases from J, the junction kept 6 bases outside the gene matches. The CDR3 length is 15 residues. Germline assignment: CDR1 MNHEY and CDR2 SMNVEV (reference sequence). The CDR3 DNA reads as TGTGCCAGCAGTTTAGGAAAGGGGGCACCCTACGAGCAGTACTTC. Amino acids: CASSLGKGAPYEQYF.

The chain links TRBV5-4 to TRBJ2-7; TRBD2 is a possible D gene (5 bases). This CDR3 spans 12 amino acids. The V gene lost 4 bases and the J gene lost 3 bases, with 8 bases spanning the gap. Per the germline V gene, CDR1 is SGHNT and CDR2 is YYREEE (reference sequence). CDR3 sequence reads: CASSAGRYEQYF. CDR3 DNA: TGTGCCAGCAGCGCGGGCCGCTACGAGCAGTACTTC.

Comment on this clone: Other DNA sequences in the sample encode the same CDR3. The chain recombines TRBV18 with TRBJ1-5, with D possibly matching TRBD1 (5 bases). The CDR3 spans 14 residues. Germline V gene sequence: CDR1 KGHSH, CDR2 LQKENI. With 3 bases removed from V and 7 bases from J, the gap between germline ends came to 13 bases. The chain's CDR3 is CASSPGQGNQPQHF. CDR3 sequence (DNA): TGTGCCAGCTCACCGGGGCAGGGAAACCAGCCCCAGCATTTT.

The rearrangement joins TRBV27 to TRBJ1-1; weak D call: TRBD1 (6 bases). In germline, CDR1 is MNHEY, CDR2 SMNVEV (reference sequence). V lost 6 bases, J lost 4 bases, and 18 bases lay in between. This CDR3 has 15 residues. This CDR3 is CASSQGKGVGTEAFF. CDR3 bases: TGTGCCAGCAGCCAGGGCAAGGGGGTGGGCACTGAAGCTTTCTTT.

This chain links TRBV28 with TRBJ1-1, with D possibly matching TRBD1 (6 bases). The CDR3 has 14 amino acids. The V gene's germline CDR1 is MDHEN and CDR2 SYDVKM. The ends were cut back, 5 bases at V and 1 base at J, with 11 bases in the middle. The chain's CDR3 is CASSPGHTNTEAFF. CDR3 in DNA: TGTGCCAGCAGTCCGGGACACACGAACACTGAAGCTTTCTTT.

This clone was counted only a few times. The J gene is TRBJ1-2, the V gene TRBV27; D perhaps matches TRBD1 (6 bases). The length of the CDR3 is 13 residues. CDR1 and CDR2 (germline): MNHEY, SMNVEV (reference sequence). V dropped 5 bases and J dropped 7 bases, with 14 bases sitting between them. The CDR3 loop reads CASSPIDRFGYTF. CDR3 nucleotide sequence: TGTGCCAGCAGTCCGATCGACAGGTTTGGCTACACCTTC.

This chain connects TRBV7-3 to TRBJ1-2, with 9 bases lining up with TRBD1. This CDR3 has 15 residues. V was pared by 5 bases and J by 9 bases, with 13 bases of the junction left unmatched. CDR1 and CDR2 from the germline V gene are SGHTA and FQGTGA. CDR3 DNA sequence: TGTGCCAGCAGCCCTGATGGGACAGGGTTAGGAAGCTACACCTTC. Translated, it gives CASSPDGTGLGSYTF. The whole variable domain, remainder taken from reference TRBV7-3 and TRBJ1-2, is GAGVSQTPSNKVTEKGKYVELRCDPISGHTALYWYRQSLGQGPEFLIYFQGTGAADDSGLPNDRFFAVRPEGSVSTLKIQRTERGDSAVYLCASSPDGTGLGSYTFGSGTRLTVV.

This clone appeared a few times. The V gene is TRBV29-1, the J gene TRBJ2-1, with 7 bases identical to TRBD1. The CDR3 is made up of 15 amino acids. CDR1 SQVTM and CDR2 ANQGSEA come from the germline V gene. After removal of 3 bases from V and 2 bases from J, the junction contained 7 bases not matched to a gene. The CDR3 coding sequence is TGCAGCGTTGATGGGCTGGACAGGACCTACAATGAGCAGTTCTTC. This encodes CSVDGLDRTYNEQFF.

This chain connects TRBV6-5 to TRBJ2-5, with TRBD1 matching over 9 bases. In germline, CDR1 is MNHEY, CDR2 SVGAGI. This CDR3 has 15 residues. The J segment lost 2 bases and the V segment lost 4 bases, leaving 5 bases of the junction unmatched. CDR3 sequence (DNA): TGTGCCAGCAGTTCCGGGACAGGGACACAAGAGACCCAGTACTTC. Its protein product is CASSSGTGTQETQYF.

This clone has just one count. The chain recombines TRBV19 with TRBJ2-1; 11 bases are shared with TRBD2. Germline V CDR1 and CDR2: LNHDA, SQIVND (reference sequence). CDR3 size: 14 residues. With 5 bases clipped from V and 14 bases from J, the junction kept 11 bases outside the gene matches. The CDR3 region has the DNA TGTGCCAGTAGTGCTCCGCTTGTAGCGGGAGGGGAGTTCTTC. It specifies CASSAPLVAGGEFF. Full variable domain (remainder filled in from reference TRBV19 and TRBJ2-1): DGGITQSPKYLFRKEGQNVTLSCEQNLNHDAMYWYRQDPGQGLRLIYYSQIVNDFQKGDIAEGYSVSREKKESFPLTVTSAQKNPTAFYLCASSAPLVAGGEFFGPGTRLTVL.

The chain couples TRBV18 to TRBJ1-2; tentative D call: TRBD1 (6 bases). The V gene's germline CDR1 is KGHSH and CDR2 LQKENI. The CDR3 spans 14 residues. Between the trimmed V and J ends, which lost 3 bases and 4 bases, there was a span of 12 bases. CDR3 region: CASSPPDSVYGYTF. In DNA form, the CDR3 reads TGTGCCAGCTCACCCCCGGACAGCGTCTATGGCTACACCTTC.